This TCR beta chain was identified during a study of blood T cell repertoires in COVID-19. The wider study: Samples taken during acute and convalescent COVID-19 were collected in the United States, Italy and Spain.

The CDR3 loop spans 17 amino acids. Germline V CDR1 and CDR2: MDHEN, SYDVKM. V shed 3 bases and J shed 0 bases, with 18 bases lying between them. Those who participated ranged in age from roughly 18 to 90 years and resided in about two dozen US areas. As originally analysed: Amplification of reference gene primers was used by the study to estimate nucleated cell counts. Data came from immunoSEQ multiplex PCR; TCRdb stores just in-frame clones and leaves some out. The DNA gave D and trimming, while V, J and clone size come from that table. The top ten clones hold 1.5% to 2% of a sample with approximately 240,000 clones, 85% to 95% of them seen once.

This clonotype was sampled from a woman aged 18-29 years who had recovered from COVID-19. Sequenced input: PBMCs or T cells enriched from blood (not recorded which). The chain is built from TRBV28 and TRBJ2-7, with D perhaps TRBD2 (5 bases). This chain's CDR3 is CASSLPLGAASSYEQYF. The CDR3 DNA is TGTGCCAGCAGTTTGCCCCTGGGAGCGGCTAGCTCCTACGAGCAGTACTTC.